This T cell receptor (beta chain) was observed in a study of OX40 agonist ivuxolimab in advanced cancers. Study information: Dose-escalation patients' cancers were hepatocellular carcinoma, melanoma, renal cell or head and neck cancer. One patient with hepatocellular carcinoma and two with cutaneous melanoma, three in all, had partial responses.

This CDR3 spans 17 amino acids. The V gene lost 4 bases and the J gene lost 0 bases, with 17 bases spanning the gap. Germline CDR1 SGHNT, CDR2 YYREEE (reference sequence). Whole-study results and caveats: There were, on average, more expanded clones in CD8+ T cells than in CD4+.

Profiled with immunoSEQ multiplex PCR; TCRdb holds only in-frame clones, not every one. The sample yields some 64,000 clones, around 82% seen once. To note about this clone: Its antigen is not identified.

This sequence was found in an adult with an advanced solid tumor such as melanoma, head and neck, liver or kidney cancer. The chain employs TRBV5-4 and TRBJ1-3; D is uncertain. The source material was CD4+ or CD8+ T cells sorted from blood, sampled in a trial of the OX40 agonist ivuxolimab. The CDR3 coding sequence is TGTGCCAGCAGCCGTGTGGGAGGTCTAAGCTCTGGAAACACCATATATTTT. This sequence encodes CASSRVGGLSSGNTIYF.